This TCR beta chain was documented in a study of monozygotic twins with cystic fibrosis. Background on the study: With about 15 PCR cycles, barcoded libraries came from about 3.2 micrograms of fragmented DNA.

Note on this clone: What it recognizes is unknown.

Measured with immunoSEQ multiplex PCR; TCRdb has only the in-frame clones, and not every one. The sample contains some 33,000 clones, around nine tenths of which appear only once. Points from the study as a whole: Median Simpson clonality of approximately 0.0091 suggested naive T cells predominated.

The receptor's source is a boy aged 2-15 years with cystic fibrosis. Sequencing input: blood.

This CDR3 reads CASSQRGAPNQETQYF. CDR3 nucleotides: TGTGCCAGCAGTCAGCGGGGGGCGCCGAACCAAGAGACCCAGTACTTC. This chain joins TRBV11-2 and TRBJ2-5, with 9 bases matching TRBD2. Germline trimming cut 6 bases from V and 0 bases from J; bases unmatched to any gene: 8. The CDR3 spans 16 residues. The V gene's germline CDR1 is SGHAT and CDR2 FQNNGV. The variable domain in full, completed from reference TRBV11-2 and TRBJ2-5, reads EAGVAQSPRYKIIEKRQSVAFWCNPISGHATLYWYQQILGQGPKLLIQFQNNGVVDDSQLPKDRFSAERLKGVDSTLKIQPAKLEDSAVYLCASSQRGAPNQETQYFGPGTRLLVL.